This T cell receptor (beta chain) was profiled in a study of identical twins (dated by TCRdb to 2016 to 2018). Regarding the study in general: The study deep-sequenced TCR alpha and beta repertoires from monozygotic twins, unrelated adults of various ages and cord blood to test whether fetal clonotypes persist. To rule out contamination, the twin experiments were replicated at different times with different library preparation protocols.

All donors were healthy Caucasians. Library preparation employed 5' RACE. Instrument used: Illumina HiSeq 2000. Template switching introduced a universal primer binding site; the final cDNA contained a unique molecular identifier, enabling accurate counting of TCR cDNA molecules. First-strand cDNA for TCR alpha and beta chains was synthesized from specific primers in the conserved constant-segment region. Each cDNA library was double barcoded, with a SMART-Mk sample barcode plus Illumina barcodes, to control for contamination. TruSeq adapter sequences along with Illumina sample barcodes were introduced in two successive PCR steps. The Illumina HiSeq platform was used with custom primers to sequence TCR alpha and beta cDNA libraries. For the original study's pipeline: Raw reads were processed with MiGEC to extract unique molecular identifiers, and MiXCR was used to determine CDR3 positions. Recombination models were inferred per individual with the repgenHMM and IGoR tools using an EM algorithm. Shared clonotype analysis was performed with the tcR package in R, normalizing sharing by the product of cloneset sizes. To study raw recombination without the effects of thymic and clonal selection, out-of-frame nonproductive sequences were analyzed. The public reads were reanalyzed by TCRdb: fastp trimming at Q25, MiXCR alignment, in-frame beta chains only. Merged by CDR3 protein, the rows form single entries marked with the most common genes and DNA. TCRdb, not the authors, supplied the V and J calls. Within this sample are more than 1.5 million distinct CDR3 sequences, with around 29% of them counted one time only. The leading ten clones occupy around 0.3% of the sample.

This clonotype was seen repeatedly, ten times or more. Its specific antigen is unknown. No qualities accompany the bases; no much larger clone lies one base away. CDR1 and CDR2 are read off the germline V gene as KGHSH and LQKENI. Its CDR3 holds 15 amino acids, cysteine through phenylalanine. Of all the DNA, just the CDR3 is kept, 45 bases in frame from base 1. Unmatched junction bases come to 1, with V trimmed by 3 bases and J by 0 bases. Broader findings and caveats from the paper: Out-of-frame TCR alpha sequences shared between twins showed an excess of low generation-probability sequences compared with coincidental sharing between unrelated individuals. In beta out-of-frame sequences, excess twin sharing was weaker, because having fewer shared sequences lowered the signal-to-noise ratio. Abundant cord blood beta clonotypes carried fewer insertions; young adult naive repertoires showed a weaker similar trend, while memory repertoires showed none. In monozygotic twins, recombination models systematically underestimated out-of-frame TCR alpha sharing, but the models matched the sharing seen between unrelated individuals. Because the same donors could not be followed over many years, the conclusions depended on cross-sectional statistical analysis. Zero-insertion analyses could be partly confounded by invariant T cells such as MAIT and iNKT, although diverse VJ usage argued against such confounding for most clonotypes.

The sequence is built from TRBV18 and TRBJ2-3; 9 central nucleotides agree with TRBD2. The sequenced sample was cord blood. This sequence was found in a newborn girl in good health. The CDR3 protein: CASSPLAGSTDTQYF. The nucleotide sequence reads TGTGCCAGCTCACCCCTAGCGGGGAGCACAGATACGCAGTATTTT.